This T cell receptor (beta chain) was captured in a study of blood T cell repertoires in COVID-19. As for the study in general: COVID-19 samples collected from the United States, Italy and Spain covered acute and convalescent phases.

The CDR3 has 16 amino acids. Germline V gene data show CDR1 as SEHNR and CDR2 as FQNEAQ (reference sequence). V lost 3 bases and J lost 8, with 17 bases in between. Libraries were prepared by immunoSEQ multiplex PCR; TCRdb keeps only in-frame clonotypes and omits some of them. The table shows approximately 240,000 clones, with around 83% occurring only once. The sequenced sample consisted of peripheral blood. This TCR came from a woman in her 40s who had recovered from COVID-19. This chain connects TRBV7-9 to TRBJ1-6; no firm D call. The CDR3 loop is CASSFPTGLSDSPLHF. In DNA form, the CDR3 reads TGTGCCAGCAGCTTCCCGACTGGACTGAGTGATTCACCCCTCCACTTT.